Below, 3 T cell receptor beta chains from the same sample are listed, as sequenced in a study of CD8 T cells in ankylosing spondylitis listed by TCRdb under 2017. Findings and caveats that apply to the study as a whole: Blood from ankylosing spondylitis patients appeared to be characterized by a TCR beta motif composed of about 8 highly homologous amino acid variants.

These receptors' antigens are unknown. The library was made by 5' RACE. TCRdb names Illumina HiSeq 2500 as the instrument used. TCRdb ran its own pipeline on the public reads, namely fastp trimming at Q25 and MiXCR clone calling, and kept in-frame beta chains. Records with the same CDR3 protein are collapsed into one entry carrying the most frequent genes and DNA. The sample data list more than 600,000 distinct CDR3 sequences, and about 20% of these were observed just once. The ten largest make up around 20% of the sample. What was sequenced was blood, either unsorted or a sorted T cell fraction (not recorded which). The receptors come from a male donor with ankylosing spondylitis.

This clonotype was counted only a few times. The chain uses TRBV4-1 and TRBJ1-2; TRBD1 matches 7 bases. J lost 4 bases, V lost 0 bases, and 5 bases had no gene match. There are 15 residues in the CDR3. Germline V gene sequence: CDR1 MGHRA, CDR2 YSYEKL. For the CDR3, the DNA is TGCGCCAGCAGCCAAGACCCACAGGGGTTCTATGGCTACACCTTC. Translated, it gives CASSQDPQGFYGYTF.

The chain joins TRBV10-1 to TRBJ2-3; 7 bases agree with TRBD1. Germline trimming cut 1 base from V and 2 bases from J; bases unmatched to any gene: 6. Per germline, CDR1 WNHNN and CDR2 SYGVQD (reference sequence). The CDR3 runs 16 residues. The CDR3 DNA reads TGCGCCAGCAGTGAGTTACAGGGGACCCTCACAGATACGCAGTATTTT. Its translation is CASSELQGTLTDTQYF.

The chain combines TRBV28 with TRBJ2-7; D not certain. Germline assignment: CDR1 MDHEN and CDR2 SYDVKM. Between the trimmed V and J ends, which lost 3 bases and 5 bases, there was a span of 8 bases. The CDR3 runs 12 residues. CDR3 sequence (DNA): TGTGCCAGCAGTTTCGGCCCGGACGAGCAGTACTTC. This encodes CASSFGPDEQYF.